A selection of T cell receptor beta chains follows, all from one sample in a study of T cell responses to AZD1222 COVID-19 vaccine. Libraries were prepared by immunoSEQ multiplex PCR; TCRdb keeps only in-frame clonotypes and omits some of them. Of about 80,000 clones in the sample, around 90% are singletons; the top ten hold roughly a quarter. The specimen comprised peripheral blood, sampled on day 0 of AZD1222 vaccination. The source is an adult in good health. The CDR3 runs from the conserved cysteine through the conserved F or W. The D gene is left open where the match is weak. Part of the rows lack a size; the others show once, few, many or a class for expanded clones.

. TRBJ1-1 . TRBV19 CASSASRETEAFF TGTGCCAGTAGTGCCTCCCGTGAGACTGAAGCTTTCTTT
. TRBJ2-2 TRBD1 TRBV5-1 CASSFDRATNTGELFF TGCGCCAGCAGCTTTGACAGGGCGACGAACACCGGGGAGCTGTTTTTT
. TRBJ2-5 . TRBV29-1 CSVRDSQETQYF TGCAGCGTTAGGGACTCTCAAGAGACCCAGTACTTC
. TRBJ1-3 . TRBV2 CASSFGGAGNTIYF TGTGCCAGCAGCTTCGGGGGGGCTGGAAACACCATATATTTT
. TRBJ1-2 . TRBV18 CASSPGEDNYGYTF TGTGCCAGCTCACCAGGGGAGGATAACTATGGCTACACCTTC
few TRBJ2-1 . TRBV15 CATSRALAEVNEQFF TGTGCCACCAGCAGAGCCTTAGCGGAGGTCAATGAGCAGTTCTTC
. TRBJ2-1 TRBD1 TRBV9 CASSSLPGGTANEQFF TGTGCCAGCAGCTCCCTTCCAGGGGGCACTGCGAATGAGCAGTTCTTC
. TRBJ2-3 TRBD2 TRBV5-1 CASSPGLVGITQYF TGCGCCAGCAGCCCGGGACTAGTCGGGATAACGCAGTATTTT
. TRBJ1-1 TRBD1 TRBV19 CASRKQGANTEAFF TGTGCCAGTAGGAAACAGGGGGCGAACACTGAAGCTTTCTTT
. TRBJ2-7 . TRBV6-5 CASSSDSSYEQYF TGTGCCAGCAGCAGCGACAGTTCCTACGAGCAGTACTTC
once TRBJ1-4 . TRBV5-4 CASSMGRGKLFF TGTGCCAGCAGCATGGGGAGGGGAAAACTGTTTTTT
. TRBJ1-3 . TRBV5-5 CASSRGGEGNTIYF TGTGCCAGCAGCCGGGGGGGTGAAGGAAACACCATATATTTT
. TRBJ2-3 TRBD2 TRBV28 CASLSGRVDTQYF TGTGCCAGCCTGAGCGGGAGGGTCGATACGCAGTATTTT
once TRBJ1-1 . TRBV18 CASSPSLNTEAFF TGTGCCAGCTCACCATCGCTGAACACTGAAGCTTTCTTT
. TRBJ2-5 TRBD1 TRBV5-1 CASGYGTGKETQYF TGCGCCAGCGGATATGGGACAGGGAAAGAGACCCAGTACTTC
. TRBJ2-1 . TRBV3-1/TRBV3-2 CASSLLAAEQFF TGTGCCAGCAGCCTTCTAGCAGCTGAGCAGTTCTTC
. TRBJ1-1 . TRBV7-3 CASSSSPLPNTEAFF TGTGCCAGCAGCTCCTCCCCATTACCCAACACTGAAGCTTTCTTT
. TRBJ2-2 TRBD1 TRBV6-5 CASILTGNGGELFF TGTGCCAGCATCTTGACAGGGAACGGGGGGGAGCTGTTTTTT
. TRBJ2-1 TRBD2 TRBV5-1 CASSTTTSGTNEQFF TGCGCCAGCAGCACCACCACTAGCGGAACAAATGAGCAGTTCTTC
. TRBJ2-3 TRBD2 TRBV6-5 CASSLGTSGTDTQYF TGTGCCAGCAGCCTGGGGACTAGCGGCACAGATACGCAGTATTTT
. TRBJ1-1 . TRBV2 CASSPFPEAFF TGTGCCAGCAGCCCCTTCCCCGAAGCTTTCTTT
. TRBJ2-7 . TRBV27 CASSLSGGTIQYF TGTGCCAGCAGTTTATCCGGCGGGACAATACAGTACTTC
. TRBJ1-2 TRBD1 TRBV7-2 CASSLGTGGDYGYTF TGTGCCAGCAGCTTAGGGACAGGGGGGGACTATGGCTACACCTTC
. TRBJ1-1 . TRBV27 CASSLWGRTEAFF TGTGCCAGCAGTTTGTGGGGGCGCACTGAAGCTTTCTTT
once TRBJ1-3 . TRBV9 CASSKGPGNTIYF TGTGCCAGCAGCAAGGGGCCCGGAAACACCATATATTTT
. TRBJ1-3 TRBD1 TRBV7-9 CASSFPGGQGSGNTIYF TGTGCCAGCAGCTTTCCGGGGGGACAGGGCTCTGGAAACACCATATATTTT
. TRBJ1-4 TRBD1 TRBV9 CASSFSAQGNEKLFF TGTGCCAGCAGCTTTTCAGCACAGGGGAATGAAAAACTGTTTTTT
. TRBJ1-5 TRBD1 TRBV5-4 CASSSGTAGQPQHF TGTGCCAGCAGCTCTGGGACAGCGGGTCAGCCCCAGCATTTT
once TRBJ1-5 TRBD1 TRBV27 CASSIIRGGQPQHF TGTGCCAGCAGCATTATCAGGGGGGGTCAGCCCCAGCATTTT
. TRBJ1-3 . TRBV28 CASSPGTDWGIWTGNTIYF TGTGCCAGCAGTCCGGGGACCGACTGGGGGATTTGGACTGGAAACACCATATATTTT
once TRBJ1-1 TRBD1 TRBV12-5 CASGVTGPHAFF TGTGCTAGTGGTGTGACAGGGCCCCACGCTTTCTTT
. TRBJ1-5 . TRBV19 CASSSDRRHQPQHF TGTGCCAGTAGTTCCGACAGAAGACATCAGCCCCAGCATTTT
. TRBJ2-2 TRBD1 TRBV9 CASSIPTGGSGELFF TGTGCCAGCAGCATTCCGACAGGGGGTAGCGGGGAGCTGTTTTTT
. TRBJ2-1 TRBD2 TRBV11-3 CASSRGTSGYGGGEQFF TGTGCCAGCAGCCGCGGGACTAGCGGGTACGGCGGGGGTGAGCAGTTCTTC
once TRBJ2-5 TRBD2 TRBV6-5 CASAGGARGKTQYF TGTGCCAGCGCGGGGGGGGCGCGAGGAAAGACCCAGTACTTC
. TRBJ2-1 TRBD2 TRBV24-1 CATSAQGLGGVRNEQFF TGTGCCACCAGTGCTCAGGGACTAGGGGGAGTGAGGAATGAGCAGTTCTTC
few TRBJ1-1 . TRBV12-5 CASGKTGNTEAFF TGTGCTAGTGGTAAGACAGGGAACACTGAAGCTTTCTTT
. TRBJ1-1 TRBD1 TRBV11-3 CASGGQEDTEAFF TGTGCCAGCGGAGGACAGGAGGACACTGAAGCTTTCTTT
. TRBJ1-4 . TRBV2 CASSENAIGEKLFF TGTGCCAGCAGTGAAAACGCCATCGGTGAAAAACTGTTTTTT
. TRBJ2-6 . TRBV5-1 CASSLSGTGANVLTF TGCGCCAGCAGCTTGTCAGGGACTGGGGCCAACGTCCTGACTTTC
. TRBJ1-6 . TRBV12-3/TRBV12-4 CASSPGSASPLHF TGTGCCAGCAGTCCCGGGTCCGCTTCACCCCTCCACTTT
. TRBJ2-1 . TRBV2 CASSGSSWVFF TGTGCCAGCAGTGGAAGTTCATGGGTGTTCTTC
. TRBJ1-1 . TRBV27 CASLSSRDNTEAFF TGTGCCAGCCTATCGTCAAGGGATAACACTGAAGCTTTCTTT
. TRBJ2-2 . TRBV18 CASSPEGAANTGELFF TGTGCCAGCTCACCAGAAGGGGCCGCGAACACCGGGGAGCTGTTTTTT
. TRBJ2-7 . TRBV10-2 CASSEQHYEQYF TGCGCCAGCAGTGAACAGCACTACGAGCAGTACTTC
. TRBJ2-1 TRBD2 TRBV3-1/TRBV3-2 CASSQVLAGGRDNEQFF TGTGCCAGCAGCCAAGTTCTAGCGGGAGGGCGGGACAATGAGCAGTTCTTC
once TRBJ1-2 . TRBV28 CASSLDGGRGYTF TGTGCCAGCAGTTTAGATGGGGGTAGAGGCTACACCTTC
. TRBJ1-6 . TRBV14 CASSPRTDWNSPLHF TGTGCCAGCAGCCCGCGGACCGATTGGAATTCACCCCTCCACTTT
. TRBJ1-2 . TRBV29-1 CSVEDRDGYTF TGCAGCGTTGAAGACCGGGATGGCTACACCTTC
. TRBJ2-2 . TRBV7-9 CASSEYLGELFF TGTGCCAGCAGCGAGTACCTCGGGGAGCTGTTTTTT